This TCR beta chain is from a study of naive and memory T cell subsets (dated 2017 in TCRdb). About the investigation overall: An open-source, UMI-based TCR alpha and beta sequencing pipeline was applied to sorted naive and memory peripheral blood T cell subsets. Complete agreement was observed between the functional CMV T cell responses and the IgG serology results. RNA was DNase-treated and reverse transcribed with TCR constant-region primers, mostly using SuperScript III.

Results and caveats for the whole study, not just this receptor: In both CD4 and CD8 cells, a rise in Gini index and a fall in Shannon and inverse Simpson diversity were observed from naive through CM, EM and EMRA. The repertoire findings for the naive and memory subsets could not be validated, as no ground truth was available. Naive repertoires, especially CD8, contained a few larger clonotypes, possibly memory cells re-expressing CD45RA. Each clonotype was defined as a single alpha or beta chain sequence rather than as a paired alpha/beta receptor. RNA-based TCR counts may be affected by expression changes linked to T cell activation and differentiation. TCR abundance followed a power law whose exponent differed between naive and memory subsets but was consistent across the three individuals. Once error correction was done, more than 85% of naive TCR sequences showed up just once, which made the naive abundance distributions much steeper than those of the memory subsets.

Separate amplification of TCR alpha and beta chain libraries was performed from the second PCR step onward. The CMV status of each donor was determined by measuring IFNgamma production from CD4+ T cells after fresh PBMCs had been stimulated overnight with CMV viral lysate. CD4 T cells were positively selected with Miltenyi beads, followed by positive selection of CD8 T cells from the CD4-negative fraction. Cells were stained for CD3, CD4, CD8, CD45RA, CD27 and a live/dead dye and were sorted on a BD Aria II into four subsets based on CD45RA and CD27. A few healthy volunteers provided blood, and each donor's sample was split into CD4 and CD8 T cells and then further divided into four differentiation subsets. Around 130 ml of peripheral blood was collected from each donor, and PBMC were isolated by Ficoll-Paque PLUS density-gradient centrifugation. Sorted cells were lysed in RLT buffer, and RNA was extracted with a Qiagen RNeasy kit and stored at -80°C.

Receptor amplification or capture employed UMI-ligation and nested PCR. The beta constant-region primer consisted of an equimolar mixture of two oligonucleotides that together covered TRBC1 and TRBC2. A single-stranded oligonucleotide bearing the SP2 primer plus a 12-nucleotide UMI was ligated onto the 3' end of the cDNA by T4 RNA ligase 1. The ligated cDNA went through four rounds of PCR with nested alpha and beta constant-region primers together with the SP2 primer. The ligation reaction was kept at 16 degrees C for about 18-24 hours. PCR2 was usually performed as a SYBR Green qPCR and halted at a preset threshold so that over-amplification would not occur. Apart from the first purification, every purification step used Agencourt AMPure XP magnetic beads. Libraries were quantified by Qubit and checked on a TapeStation, with a main peak expected near 650 bp. Sequencing of the pooled libraries was done on an Illumina MiSeq using v2 2x251 paired-end kits, which typically yielded about 1-2.3 million reads per sample. Each sample's library went into the pool at 4 nM, and roughly 5-7.5% PhiX was added to help with cluster recognition. Regarding the original processing steps: V and J genes were assigned to Demultiplexor-processed FASTQ reads by Decombinator through tag matching, with a single base-pair mismatch being allowed. UMIs were used by Collapsinator to correct both sequencing errors and frequency errors arising from PCR heterogeneity. TCRs were translated and CDR3s were extracted from the conserved cysteine to the FGXG phenylalanine by CDR3Translator, with non-productive sequences being flagged. Gini, Shannon entropy and inverse Simpson indices were computed after subsampling the repertoires to the same number of UMI-defined TCRs. Within the linear range, a power law was fitted to clonotype abundance distributions using maximum likelihood. For one naive CD8 sample, the pipeline and MIGEC produced similar UMI counts, unique TCR numbers and clonal distributions. One analysis removed from the naive repertoire any naive TCRs that were also found in any memory subset from the same donor. A set of some 7,000 CMV-associated CDR3 sequences, compiled from VDJdb and a published dataset, was used to search the repertoires. Clones were called with MiXCR by TCRdb after fastp trimmed the public reads at Q25, and only in-frame beta chains were retained. Here each entry gathers all rows of one CDR3 protein and keeps the most common genes and DNA. In this record, the V and J calls reflect TCRdb's handling and not the investigators' own analysis. This sample has 150,000 or so distinct CDR3 sequences in its table, and approximately 15% of those were observed once. The biggest ten clones account for around 0.14% of the sample.

Deletion took 8 bases off V and 1 base off J, with a span of 23 bases between the germline ends. CDR1 is given as LNHNV and CDR2 as YYDKDF, both from the germline V gene (reference sequence). The CDR3 covers 17 residues, taking in both the cysteine and the phenylalanine. Just CDR3 DNA is preserved here, 51 bases in frame from base 1. This clonotype was detected only a few times. Which antigen it targets is not known. The sample holds no much larger clone one base away, and base qualities are not on file. This clonotype was sampled from a human donor in good health. The receptor chain draws on TRBV15 and TRBJ1-1, with TRBD1 tentatively as D gene (5 bases match). Sequences were obtained from naive CD4+ T cells from blood. The cell subset or site label, read with the paper, signifies: naive T cells, CD45RA high CD27+. The CDR3 corresponds to CATLVRGKYRQNTEAFF. The DNA reads TGTGCCACCCTGGTGAGGGGAAAATACCGGCAGAACACTGAAGCTTTCTTT.